This paragraph reports one T cell receptor (beta chain). Its target is unknown. V gave up 6 bases and J gave up 4 bases, with 15 bases separating them. The V gene's germline CDR1 is MDHEN and CDR2 SYDVKM. The CDR3 extends over 15 amino acids. The data are from a study of graft-versus-host responses after intestinal transplantation. General observations from the study: There was an association between peak levels of circulating GvH clones and early post-transplant HvG declines.

Here immunoSEQ multiplex PCR was the method, and the copy in TCRdb shows in-frame clones only, minus some. The data hold some 86,000 clones, with around 89% observed a single time. This sequence originates from a human donor who was the organ donor for an intestinal transplant. The chain carries TRBV28 and TRBJ1-4, with D perhaps TRBD1 (6 bases). The sample here was unstimulated CD4+ T cells sorted from spleen or lymph node cells, taken before transplant. CDR3 in amino acids: CASRTPGEGNEKLFF. CDR3 nucleotides: TGTGCCAGCAGGACCCCAGGGGAGGGTAATGAAAAACTGTTTTTT.